The sequence of this TCR beta chain was determined in a study of technical replicates of blood from a few donors. Sequenced by immunoSEQ multiplex PCR; TCRdb stores in-frame clones only, minus some. Of approximately 70,000 clones in the sample, just under 95% are singletons; the top ten hold roughly 0.33%. Source material: T cells isolated from PBMCs. The clonotype originates from a human donor in good health.

CDR3 sequence reads: CASSPLAGAETQYF. DNA for the CDR3: TGTGCCAGCAGTCCCCTCGCAGGGGCCGAGACCCAGTACTTC. The chain has TRBV27 and TRBJ2-5, with D possibly being TRBD1 (6 bases). The CDR3 runs to 14 residues. With 5 bases removed from V and 5 bases from J, the gap between germline ends came to 15 bases. Germline loops: CDR1 MNHEY, CDR2 SMNVEV (reference sequence).